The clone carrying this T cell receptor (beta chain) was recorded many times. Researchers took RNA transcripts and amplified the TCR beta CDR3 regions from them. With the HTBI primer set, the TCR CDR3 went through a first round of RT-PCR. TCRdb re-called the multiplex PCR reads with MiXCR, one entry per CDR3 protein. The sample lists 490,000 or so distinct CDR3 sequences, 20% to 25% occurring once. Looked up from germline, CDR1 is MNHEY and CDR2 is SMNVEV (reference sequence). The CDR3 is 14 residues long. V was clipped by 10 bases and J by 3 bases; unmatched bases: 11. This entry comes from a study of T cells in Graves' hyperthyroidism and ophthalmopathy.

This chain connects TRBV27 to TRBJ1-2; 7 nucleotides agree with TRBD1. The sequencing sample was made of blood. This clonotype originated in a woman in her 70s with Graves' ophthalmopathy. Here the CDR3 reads CATSSRGGYYGYTF. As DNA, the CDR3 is TGTGCCACCTCCTCCAGGGGGGGTTACTATGGCTACACCTTC.